This T cell receptor (beta chain) appears in the sequencing data of a study of spatial heterogeneity in lung cancer. Overall study: The count of detected beta-chain sequences consistently exceeded that of alpha-chain sequences.

TCRdb re-derived calls from the 5' RACE reads in MiXCR, one entry per CDR3 protein. This table has 850 to 900 distinct CDR3 sequences, around 40% appearing once. Details on this clonotype: This beta chain slipped into a library made for alpha chains as a stray read, so its size is not meaningful.

The length of the CDR3 is 14 residues. The germline V gene has CDR1 DFQATT and CDR2 SNEGSKA (reference sequence). The V and J ends lost 2 bases and 2 bases, in that order; junction bases with no gene match: 2. Time point reported: sample taken at primary tumor resection. Approximately 70 TRACERx patients with early, untreated non-small cell lung cancer donated samples. Tumor, nontumor lung or frozen PBMC supplied whole RNA, sequenced without sorting. The sequence was obtained from a male donor with early-stage non-small cell lung cancer. The V and J genes are TRBV20-1 and TRBJ2-1, with 8 bases lining up with TRBD2. This specimen consisted of normal lung tissue next to the tumor, obtained at surgery. CDR3 bases: TGCAGTGCTAGAACGGGAGGGCCCTACAATGAGCAGTTCTTC. Translated, it gives CSARTGGPYNEQFF.